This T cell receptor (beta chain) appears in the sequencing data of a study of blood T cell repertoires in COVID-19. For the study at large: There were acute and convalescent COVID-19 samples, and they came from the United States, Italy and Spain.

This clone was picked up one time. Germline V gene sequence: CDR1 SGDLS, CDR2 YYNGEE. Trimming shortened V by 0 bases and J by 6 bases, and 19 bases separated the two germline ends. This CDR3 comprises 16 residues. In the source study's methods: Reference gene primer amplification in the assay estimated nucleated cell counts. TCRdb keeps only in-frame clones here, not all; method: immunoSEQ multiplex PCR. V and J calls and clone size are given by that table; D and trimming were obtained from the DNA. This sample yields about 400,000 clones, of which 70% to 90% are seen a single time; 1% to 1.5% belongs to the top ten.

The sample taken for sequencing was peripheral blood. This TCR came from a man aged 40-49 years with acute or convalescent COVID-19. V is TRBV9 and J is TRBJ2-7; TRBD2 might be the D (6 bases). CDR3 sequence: CASSVATGLLGGEQYF. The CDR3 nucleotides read TGTGCCAGCAGCGTAGCTACGGGACTCCTTGGGGGCGAGCAGTACTTC.